This T cell receptor beta chain stems from a study of radiation and T cells in renal cell carcinoma. Study results and limitations: No pretreatment tumor biopsies were available for baseline clonotypes.

This clone was recorded only once. Its antigen is undetermined. Only in-frame clones appear in the TCRdb table, and some are missing; sequencing was by immunoSEQ multiplex PCR. The sample contains about 100,000 clones, 84% of which appear only once. This CDR3 region has 15 residues. The ends lost 2 bases at V and 4 bases at J; junction bases unmatched: 5. Germline assignment: CDR1 SGHTA and CDR2 FQGTGA. Time point given: blood 4 weeks post-SBRT, at nephrectomy. Treatment defined: 15 Gy SBRT to primary tumor, nephrectomy 4 weeks later. Nephrectomy followed 15 Gy stereotactic body radiation by 4 weeks. Radiation-treated patients gave blood at baseline, week 2 and week 4. The tumor was a clear cell renal cell carcinoma.

The sequencing here drew on blood, taken from a patient whose treatment included radiotherapy and nephrectomy. This TCR came from a man between 60 and 75 years old with renal cell carcinoma. The rearrangement uses TRBV7-3 and TRBJ2-7; the match to TRBD2 covers 10 bases. As DNA, the CDR3 is TGTGCCAGCAGCTTAGAAGCGGGAGGGCTTTACGAGCAGTACTTC. As protein: CASSLEAGGLYEQYF.